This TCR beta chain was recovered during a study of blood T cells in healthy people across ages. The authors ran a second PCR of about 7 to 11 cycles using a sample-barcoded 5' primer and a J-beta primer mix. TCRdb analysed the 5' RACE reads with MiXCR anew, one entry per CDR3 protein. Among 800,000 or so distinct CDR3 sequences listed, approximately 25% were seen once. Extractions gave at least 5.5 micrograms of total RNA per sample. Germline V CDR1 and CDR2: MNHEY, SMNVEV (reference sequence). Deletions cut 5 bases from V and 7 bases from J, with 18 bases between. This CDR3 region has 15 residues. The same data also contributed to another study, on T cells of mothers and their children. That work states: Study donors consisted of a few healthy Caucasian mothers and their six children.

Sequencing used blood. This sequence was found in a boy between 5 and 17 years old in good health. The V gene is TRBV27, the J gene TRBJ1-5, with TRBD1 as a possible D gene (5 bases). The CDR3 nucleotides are TGTGCCAGCAGTAGGACCCAGGGAAGGAGGCAGCCCCAGCATTTT. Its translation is CASSRTQGRRQPQHF.